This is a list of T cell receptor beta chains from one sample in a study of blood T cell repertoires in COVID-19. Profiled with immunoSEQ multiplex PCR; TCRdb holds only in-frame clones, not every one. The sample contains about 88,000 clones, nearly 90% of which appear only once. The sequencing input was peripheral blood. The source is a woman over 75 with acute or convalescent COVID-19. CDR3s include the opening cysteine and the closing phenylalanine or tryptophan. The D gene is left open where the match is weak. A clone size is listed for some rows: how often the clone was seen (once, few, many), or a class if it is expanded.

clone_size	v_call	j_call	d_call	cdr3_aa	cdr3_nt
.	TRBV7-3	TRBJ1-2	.	CASSLIAGNYGYTF	TGTGCCAGCAGCTTAATCGCCGGTAACTATGGCTACACCTTC
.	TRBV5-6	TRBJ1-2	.	CASSLERGVGYTF	TGTGCCAGCAGCTTGGAACGCGGGGTTGGCTACACCTTC
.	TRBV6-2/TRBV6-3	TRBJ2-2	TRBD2	CASSYGAGGNTGELFF	TGTGCCAGCAGTTACGGCGCGGGGGGGAACACCGGGGAGCTGTTTTTT
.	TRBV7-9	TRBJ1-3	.	CASSLETEGNTIYF	TGTGCCAGCAGCTTAGAGACTGAAGGAAACACCATATATTTT
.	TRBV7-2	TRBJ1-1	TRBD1	CASSRTGLTEAFF	TGTGCCAGCAGCAGGACAGGGCTAACTGAAGCTTTCTTT
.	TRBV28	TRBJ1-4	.	CASSLMETHNEKLFF	TGTGCCAGCAGTTTAATGGAGACCCATAATGAAAAACTGTTTTTT
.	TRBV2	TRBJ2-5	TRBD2	CASRPSGGLGETQYF	TGTGCCAGCAGGCCGAGCGGGGGTCTCGGAGAGACCCAGTACTTC
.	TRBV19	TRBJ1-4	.	CASSPRSGVNEKLFF	TGTGCCAGTAGTCCTCGCTCAGGGGTTAATGAAAAACTGTTTTTT
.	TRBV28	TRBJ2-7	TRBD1	CASRPQGAHRGEQYF	TGTGCCAGCAGACCCCAGGGGGCCCACCGGGGGGAGCAGTACTTC
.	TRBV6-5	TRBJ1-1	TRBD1	CASSKGQSTEAFF	TGTGCCAGCAGTAAGGGACAGAGCACTGAAGCTTTCTTT
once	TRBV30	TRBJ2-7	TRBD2	CAWRYGGVGYEQYF	TGTGCCTGGAGATATGGGGGGGTCGGATACGAGCAGTACTTC
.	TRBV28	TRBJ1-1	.	CASSPHGSTEAFF	TGTGCCAGCAGTCCTCACGGGTCTACTGAAGCTTTCTTT
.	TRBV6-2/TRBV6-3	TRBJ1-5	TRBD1	CASSPSWGQLLNQPQHF	TGTGCCAGCAGCCCCTCCTGGGGACAGCTTCTAAATCAGCCCCAGCATTTT
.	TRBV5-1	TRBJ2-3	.	CASSQRTATDTQYF	TGCGCCAGCAGCCAGCGGACAGCCACAGATACGCAGTATTTT
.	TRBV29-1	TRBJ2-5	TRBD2	CSVVAGGGQTQYF	TGCAGCGTTGTAGCGGGAGGCGGCCAGACCCAGTACTTC
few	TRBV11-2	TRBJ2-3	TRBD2	CASTLSGASTDTQYF	TGTGCCAGCACCCTTAGCGGGGCCAGCACAGATACGCAGTATTTT